This entry features one T cell receptor beta chain sequence. TCRdb independently ran MiXCR on the 5' RACE reads; one entry per CDR3 protein. The data hold more than 75,000 distinct CDR3 sequences, with approximately 9% observed a single time. V gave up 5 bases and J gave up 11 bases, with 10 bases separating them. CDR3 size: 11 residues. This sample is drawn from a study of T cells after yellow fever vaccination. Across the study: Fractions with few cells were prepared using SMART-Seq v4 Ultra Low Input. Study-level findings and limits: Within FACS-sorted repertoires, abundant clonotypes contaminating from the bulk population could be present. Secondary responses were weaker yet peaked faster, day 5 versus 15.

The V and J genes are TRBV12-3 or TRBV12-4 and TRBJ2-1; no reliable D call. Specimen: CD8+ T cells not binding an NS4B(214-222) dextramer, sorted from PBMCs, collected more than 14 days after the first yellow fever vaccination. The receptor was derived from a man aged 18 to 30 who received the YFV17D yellow fever vaccine. The CDR3 is CASSGGIQQFF. The CDR3 DNA is TGTGCCAGCAGTGGCGGTATACAGCAGTTCTTC.